This note documents a single TCR beta chain sequence. Antigen: not known. Distinct nucleotide sequences in the sample also encode this CDR3. The germline V gene encodes CDR1 MNHEY and CDR2 SVGAGI. The CDR3 contains 13 residues. V was clipped by 2 bases and J by 4 bases; unmatched bases: 1. The record originates from a study of shared clonotypes between healthy human individuals. About the study: Donors consisted of two women and three men between 18 and 49.

The study, taken as a whole, reports: Researchers found naive subsets generally carried larger estimated richness than memory subsets. Non-shared clonotypes had lower generation probabilities than those shared by all four donors.

Some 30,000 T cell genomes, or roughly 180 ng DNA, went into the sorted-subset replicate PCRs. TCRdb's copy holds only in-frame clones and misses some; the assay was immunoSEQ multiplex PCR. The table includes around 2.1 million clones, around 95% detected once. Sequences were obtained from naive CD4+ T cells sorted from blood. Noted subset: CD45RA+ positively selected. The chain links TRBV6-5 to TRBJ1-2, with TRBD1 matching 7 bases. This receptor was identified in a man in his late teens or twenties in good health. CDR3 sequence (DNA): TGTGCCAGCAGTTACCGACAGGGCTATGGCTACACCTTC. The encoded protein is CASSYRQGYGYTF.